Listed below are T cell receptor beta chains from one sample, sequenced in a study of T cell repertoires in cytomegalovirus infection. In TCRdb, the reads were re-called with MiXCR into one record per CDR3 protein. The sample holds 150,000 to 200,000 distinct CDR3 sequences, roughly 30% seen once. Material: PBMCs. The origin of the receptors is a human donor in good health (CMV status not recorded). Some clones in this sample may be carry-over from other donors' samples. The CDR3 runs from the conserved cysteine through the conserved F or W. The order of the fields is D gene, J gene, V gene, clone size, CDR3 protein, CDR3 DNA. D genes are given only for firm matches. Clone size is given for some rows only: seen once, a few or many times, or a class if the clone is expanded.

NA	TRBJ2-2	TRBV10-3	few	CAISEGLANTGELFF	TGTGCCATCAGTGAGGGTCTAGCGAACACCGGGGAGCTGTTTTTT
NA	TRBJ2-3	TRBV7-3	NA	CASSLEVTDTQYF	TGTGCCAGCAGCTTAGAGGTCACAGATACGCAGTATTTT
NA	TRBJ2-7	TRBV7-3	many	CASSSAGSDEQYF	TGTGCCAGCAGTTCTGCCGGGTCCGACGAGCAGTACTTC
NA	TRBJ1-4	TRBV7-9	few	CASISGGNEKLFF	TGTGCCAGCATTTCCGGGGGGAACGAAAAACTGTTTTTT
TRBD1	TRBJ2-7	TRBV12-5	NA	CASGLVGTGGEQYF	TGTGCTAGTGGTTTAGTGGGGACAGGTGGCGAGCAGTACTTC
NA	TRBJ1-1	TRBV18	NA	CASSPPFGGRGTEAFF	TGTGCCAGCTCACCACCTTTTGGGGGGCGAGGAACTGAAGCTTTCTTT
NA	TRBJ2-1	TRBV7-2	NA	CASSSGQNNEQFF	TGTGCCAGCAGCTCAGGACAGAACAATGAGCAGTTCTTC
TRBD1	TRBJ2-7	TRBV4-3	few	CASSDARGYEQYF	TGCGCCAGCAGCGACGCCAGGGGGTACGAGCAGTACTTC
NA	TRBJ1-1	TRBV29-1	few	CSVEKGRQNTEAFF	TGCAGCGTTGAAAAGGGCCGACAGAACACTGAAGCTTTCTTT
NA	TRBJ2-7	TRBV29-1	many	CSVDSFGEQYF	TGCAGCGTTGACAGTTTTGGGGAGCAGTACTTC
NA	TRBJ1-2	TRBV10-3	once	CAISESGARSIYTF	TGTGCCATCAGTGAGTCGGGGGCTCGATCTATCTACACCTTC
NA	TRBJ2-7	TRBV7-3	NA	CASSLGRGWEQYF	TGTGCCAGCAGCTTAGGCAGGGGCTGGGAGCAGTACTTC
NA	TRBJ1-6	TRBV7-9	many	CASSLPLQGLTNSPLHF	TGTGCCAGCAGCTTGCCCCTCCAAGGACTGACGAATTCACCCCTCCACTTT
NA	TRBJ2-5	TRBV7-8	few	CASSPWRGGKETQYF	TGTGCCAGCAGCCCATGGAGGGGGGGGAAAGAGACCCAGTACTTC
NA	TRBJ1-1	TRBV5-1	NA	CASSLGPRGRANTEAFF	TGCGCCAGCAGCTTGGGGCCCAGGGGAAGGGCGAACACTGAAGCTTTCTTT
NA	TRBJ2-1	TRBV5-4	once	CASSRAGGLSSNNEQFF	TGTGCCAGCAGCCGAGCCGGGGGCCTGAGCTCCAACAATGAGCAGTTCTTC
NA	TRBJ2-5	TRBV28	NA	CASRSPGETQYF	TGTGCCAGCAGGTCACCGGGGGAGACCCAGTACTTC
TRBD1	TRBJ1-1	TRBV20-1	NA	CSARPPTGGDTEAFF	TGCAGTGCTAGACCCCCAACAGGGGGGGACACTGAAGCTTTCTTT
NA	TRBJ1-2	TRBV5-6	NA	CASSSWEERAGSYTF	TGTGCCAGCAGCTCTTGGGAGGAGAGAGCGGGGAGCTACACCTTC
TRBD1	TRBJ1-1	TRBV15	few	CATSGRQGRNTEAFF	TGTGCCACCAGCGGACGACAGGGCAGGAACACTGAAGCTTTCTTT
NA	TRBJ2-2	TRBV5-6	NA	CASSLGLGSLNTGELFF	TGTGCCAGCAGCTTGGGCTTGGGGAGCCTGAACACCGGGGAGCTGTTTTTT
TRBD1	TRBJ2-7	TRBV7-9	medium-sized	CASSSTDRDEQYF	TGTGCCAGCAGCTCCACCGACAGGGACGAGCAGTACTTC
TRBD1	TRBJ1-2	TRBV24-1	few	CATSDRTGSGGYTF	TGTGCCACCAGTGACCGGACAGGGTCTGGTGGCTACACCTTC
NA	TRBJ1-5	TRBV19	once	CAVGQGAQPQHF	TGTGCCGTTGGGCAGGGTGCTCAGCCCCAGCATTTT
TRBD1	TRBJ2-7	TRBV6-6	NA	CASTAERTGLYEQYF	TGTGCCAGCACCGCAGAAAGGACAGGGCTGTACGAGCAGTACTTC
TRBD1	TRBJ1-2	TRBV29-1	NA	CSSTRGQGGDGYTF	TGCAGCTCAACCCGAGGACAGGGGGGAGATGGCTACACCTTC
NA	TRBJ2-7	TRBV6-2/TRBV6-3	NA	CASRGSGAYEQYF	TGTGCCAGCAGAGGTAGCGGTGCCTACGAGCAGTACTTC
NA	TRBJ2-1	TRBV7-3	few	CASSLKPGSGEQFF	TGTGCCAGCAGCTTAAAGCCAGGGTCCGGTGAGCAGTTCTTC
NA	TRBJ2-7	TRBV11-2	NA	CASSLGAGPSYEQYF	TGTGCCAGCAGCTTAGGAGCAGGGCCGTCCTACGAGCAGTACTTC
TRBD2	TRBJ2-3	TRBV7-9	NA	CASSASGGSRLDTQYF	TGTGCCAGCAGCGCTAGCGGGGGGTCCCGACTAGATACGCAGTATTTT
TRBD1	TRBJ2-3	TRBV5-4	NA	CASSPRGLDTQYF	TGTGCCAGCAGCCCCAGGGGGCTGGATACGCAGTATTTT
NA	TRBJ2-1	TRBV27	few	CASSFGPQVEQFF	TGTGCCAGCAGTTTCGGACCTCAGGTCGAGCAGTTCTTC
NA	TRBJ1-1	TRBV7-3	NA	CASSWSWDSEAFF	TGTGCCAGCAGCTGGTCTTGGGATTCCGAAGCTTTCTTT
TRBD2	TRBJ2-3	TRBV20-1	few	CSARDVAGGQDTQYF	TGCAGTGCTAGAGATGTGGCGGGGGGGCAAGATACGCAGTATTTT
NA	TRBJ1-3	TRBV18	many	CASSPDGTGGNTIYF	TGTGCCAGCTCACCTGACGGGACCGGTGGAAACACCATATATTTT